A selection of T cell receptor beta chains follows, all from one sample in a study of graft-versus-host responses after intestinal transplantation. Sequencing was performed with immunoSEQ multiplex PCR; in TCRdb, only in-frame clones are kept and a portion is missing. The repertoire holds 20,000 to 25,000 clones, roughly 92% seen once, with approximately 42% in the top ten. The input for sequencing was PBMCs, taken about 250 days after intestinal transplant. These TCRs come from a human patient who received an intestinal transplant, so some T cells may come from the graft donor. The conserved cysteine and the conserved F or W are not part of the CDR3 here.

TRBV6-4	TRBJ2-2	ASSPGDRGNTGELF
TRBV4-1	TRBJ1-3	ASRQGKGSGNTIY
TRBV28	TRBJ2-7	ASSLGLAAYEQY
TRBV18	TRBJ2-3	ASSPIGLAGLPSSTDTQY
TRBV28	TRBJ2-1	ASSHNEQF
TRBV7-2	TRBJ2-3	ASSDLVGDTQY
TRBV19	TRBJ1-5	ASSTGLDQPQH
TRBV28	TRBJ1-3	ASSLSDRGYYSGNTIY
TRBV25-1	TRBJ1-2	ASSAQDRGLRGYT
TRBV25-1	TRBJ2-7	ASSLGDRAYEQY
TRBV9	TRBJ2-1	ASSVGPRPVLGNEQF
TRBV25-1	TRBJ2-7	ASSEWATSYEQY
TRBV2	TRBJ2-1	ASSERLAGDANEQF